This T cell receptor beta chain was found in a study of blood T cells in healthy people across ages. The CDR3 sequence is 16 residues long. Trimming removed 0 bases from V and 4 bases from J, with 16 bases in between. Germline CDR1 is SGHRS and CDR2 is YFSETQ. The second PCR ran roughly 6 to 11 cycles with a sample-barcoded 5' primer and J-beta primers. From the 5' RACE reads, TCRdb called clonotypes with MiXCR, one entry per CDR3 protein. The sample has 550,000 to 800,000 distinct CDR3 sequences, roughly 20% seen once. The specimen sequenced was blood. The sequence was obtained from a man aged 65-85 years in good health. The chain combines TRBV5-1 with TRBJ1-2; no firm D call. The CDR3 region has the DNA TGCGCCAGCAGCTTGGATCTCCAGGTTCGGATCTATGGCTACACCTTC. Its protein is CASSLDLQVRIYGYTF.